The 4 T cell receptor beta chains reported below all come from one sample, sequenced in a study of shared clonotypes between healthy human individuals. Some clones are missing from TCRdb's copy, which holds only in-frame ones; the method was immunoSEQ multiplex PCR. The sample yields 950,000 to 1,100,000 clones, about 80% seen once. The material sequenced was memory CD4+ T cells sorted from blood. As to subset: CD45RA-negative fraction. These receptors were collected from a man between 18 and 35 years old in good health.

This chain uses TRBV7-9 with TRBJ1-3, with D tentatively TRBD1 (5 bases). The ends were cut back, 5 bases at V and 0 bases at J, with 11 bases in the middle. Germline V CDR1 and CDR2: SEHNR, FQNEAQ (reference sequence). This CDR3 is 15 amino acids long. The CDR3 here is CASSQDTYSGNTIYF. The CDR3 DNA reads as TGTGCCAGCAGCCAGGACACCTACTCTGGAAACACCATATATTTT.

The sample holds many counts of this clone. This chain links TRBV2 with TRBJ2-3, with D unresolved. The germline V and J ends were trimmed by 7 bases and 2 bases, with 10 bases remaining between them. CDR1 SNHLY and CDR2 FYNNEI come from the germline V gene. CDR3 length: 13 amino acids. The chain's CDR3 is CASNQRFTDTQYF. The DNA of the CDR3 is TGTGCCAGCAACCAGCGCTTCACAGATACGCAGTATTTT.

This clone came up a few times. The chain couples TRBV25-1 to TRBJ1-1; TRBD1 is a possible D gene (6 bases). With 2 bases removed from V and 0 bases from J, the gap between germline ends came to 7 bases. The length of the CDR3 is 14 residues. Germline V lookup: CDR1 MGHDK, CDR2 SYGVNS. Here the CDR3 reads CASSEGTMNTEAFF. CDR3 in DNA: TGTGCCAGCAGTGAAGGGACAATGAACACTGAAGCTTTCTTT.

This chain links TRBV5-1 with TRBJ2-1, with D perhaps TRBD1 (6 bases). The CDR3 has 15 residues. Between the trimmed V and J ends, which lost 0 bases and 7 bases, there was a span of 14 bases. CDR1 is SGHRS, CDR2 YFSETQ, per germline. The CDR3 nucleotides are TGCGCCAGCAGCTTGGGTGGGGGCCGTAAGAATGAGCAGTTCTTC. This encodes CASSLGGGRKNEQFF.